The 12 T cell receptor beta chains below were found in one sample sequenced in a study of shared clonotypes between healthy human individuals. The repertoire was sequenced with immunoSEQ multiplex PCR; TCRdb's copy has only in-frame clones and lacks some. The sample lists about 600,000 clones, around 80% occurring once. The sample comprised PBMCs. These receptors all stem from a woman aged 40 to 55 in good health. Some clones in this sample may be carry-over from other donors' samples.

V usage is TRBV27 and J usage is TRBJ1-2, with TRBD1 matching over 10 bases. V dropped 7 bases and J dropped 5; count of bases not matched to a gene: 7. There are 14 residues in the CDR3. Germline V gene data show CDR1 as MNHEY and CDR2 as SMNVEV (reference sequence). CDR3 nucleotide sequence: TGTGCCAGCACCTCGACAGGGGGCGCGTATGGCTACACCTTC. Translated: CASTSTGGAYGYTF.

The V and J genes are TRBV5-1 and TRBJ2-2; D is tentatively TRBD1 or TRBD2 (6 bases each). Germline V CDR1 and CDR2: SGHRS, YFSETQ. The V end lost 4 bases, the J end lost 4 bases, and 17 bases lay between the germline ends. This CDR3 has 16 amino acids. CDR3 in DNA: TGCGCCAGCAGCCCCGTGTTAGGGGGAGGCACCGGGGAGCTGTTTTTT. Its translation is CASSPVLGGGTGELFF. Full variable domain (missing parts from reference TRBV5-1 and TRBJ2-2): KAGVTQTPRYLIKTRGQQVTLSCSPISGHRSVSWYQQTPGQGLQFLFEYFSETQRNKGNFPGRFSGRQFSNSRSEMNVSTLELGDSALYLCASSPVLGGGTGELFFGEGSRLTVL.

The V call is TRBV18, the J call TRBJ2-3, with D unresolved. The V end lost 0 bases, the J end lost 2 bases, and 6 bases lay between the germline ends. Germline-derived CDR1 and CDR2 are KGHSH and LQKENI. The CDR3 totals 14 residues. The CDR3: CASSPPTNTDTQYF. The CDR3 DNA sequence: TGTGCCAGCTCACCACCGACCAACACAGATACGCAGTATTTT.

The chain joins TRBV5-6 to TRBJ2-7; 9 positions agree with TRBD2. This CDR3 is built from 15 residues. Germline V gene sequence: CDR1 SGHDT, CDR2 YYEEEE. The V gene end was trimmed by 6 bases and the J gene end by 1 base; junction bases not matched to a gene: 8. The CDR3 protein is CASNGGLANSYEQYF. In DNA, the CDR3 is TGTGCCAGCAATGGGGGACTAGCTAATTCCTACGAGCAGTACTTC.

This sequence joins TRBV10-3 and TRBJ2-7; D may be TRBD1 (7 bases). The CDR3 is 16 amino acids. CDR1 is ENHRY, CDR2 SYGVKD, per germline. V lost 7 bases and J 3 bases, leaving 22 bases between the germline ends. In nucleotides, the CDR3 is TGTGCCATCACTCGCTTCAGCCAGGGGGGATTCTACGAGCAGTACTTC. Its protein is CAITRFSQGGFYEQYF.

V is TRBV2 and J is TRBJ1-5; D is unresolved. Trimming removed 6 bases from V and 1 base from J, with 13 bases in between. The V gene's germline CDR1 is SNHLY and CDR2 FYNNEI. The CDR3 contains 15 residues. The CDR3, as DNA: TGTGCCAGCAGGCTGAGCGAGAAAAGCAATCAGCCCCAGCATTTT. It encodes CASRLSEKSNQPQHF.

This chain joins TRBV10-1 and TRBJ2-5; 7 nucleotides line up with TRBD2. This CDR3 is built from 13 residues. Per germline, CDR1 WNHNN and CDR2 SYGVQD (reference sequence). With V trimmed by 8 bases and J by 7 bases, 10 bases remained unmatched. The CDR3 nucleotides are TGCGCCAGCTATAACAGAGGCGGGGGGACCCAGTACTTC. This codes for CASYNRGGGTQYF.

This chain connects TRBV6-1 to TRBJ2-5; D might be TRBD1 (6 bases). The ends were cut back, 1 base at V and 3 bases at J, with 12 bases in the middle. The length of the CDR3 is 15 residues. Germline values: CDR1 MNHNS, CDR2 SASEGT. CDR3 DNA: TGTGCCAGCAGTGAAGGCCCGGACAGAAAAGAGACCCAGTACTTC. This sequence encodes CASSEGPDRKETQYF.

The chain combines TRBV14 with TRBJ1-5, with D unresolved. Trimming shortened V by 0 bases and J by 4 bases, and 19 bases separated the two germline ends. This CDR3 has 18 residues. CDR1 and CDR2 (germline): SGHDN, FVKESK. The CDR3: CASSQEADWEERNQPQHF. CDR3 coding DNA: TGTGCCAGCAGCCAAGAGGCTGACTGGGAGGAGCGGAATCAGCCCCAGCATTTT.

The V call is TRBV4-1, the J call TRBJ2-3; 11 nucleotides match TRBD2. Trimming cost V 2 bases and J 3 bases; bases outside gene matches: 10. Per germline, CDR1 MGHRA and CDR2 YSYEKL. This CDR3 comprises 18 residues. In DNA, the CDR3 is TGCGCCAGCAGCCAAATAGTGCCTAGCGGGAGGCGGACAGATACGCAGTATTTT. It codes for CASSQIVPSGRRTDTQYF.

The table lists this clone with a few counts. The chain has TRBV5-1 and TRBJ2-3; TRBD2 aligns across 9 bases. This CDR3 contains 16 residues. J gave up 6 bases and V 0 bases, and 8 bases lay outside the gene matches. CDR1 and CDR2 (germline): SGHRS, YFSETQ. The CDR3 DNA follows: TGCGCCAGCAGCTTGGAAACCCCCCTAGCGGGGGATACGCAGTATTTT. Its protein product is CASSLETPLAGDTQYF.

The chain is built from TRBV18 and TRBJ1-4; no firm D call. Germline V lookup: CDR1 KGHSH, CDR2 LQKENI. The CDR3 is 16 residues long. Trimming took off 2 bases at V and 7 bases at J, with 17 bases between the two ends. The CDR3 loop reads CASSPSGSIRGEKLFF. DNA for the CDR3: TGTGCCAGCTCACCATCTGGGTCGATTCGAGGTGAAAAACTGTTTTTT.